Presented here are 26 T cell receptor beta chains from one specimen sequenced in a study of identical twins listed by TCRdb under 2016. Libraries were prepared through 5' RACE. TCRdb shows the sequencer as Illumina HiSeq 2000. The public sequencing data were trimmed at Q25 with fastp and processed into clonotypes with MiXCR by TCRdb, which kept only in-frame beta chains. For every CDR3 protein sequence, its rows merge into one entry that carries the most common genes and DNA. Within this sample are about 520,000 distinct CDR3 sequences, with approximately 22% of them counted one time only. Of the sample, about 0.91% is held by the ten largest clones. These same records also appear under a second study, on T cells expressing NK-cell markers.

Source material: CD4+ T cells sorted from blood. The receptors come from a woman aged 18-35 years in good health.

This clonotype was seen a few times. The chain has TRBV29-1 and TRBJ2-2; 15 nucleotides agree with TRBD2. Germline CDR1 SQVTM, CDR2 ANQGSEA. The CDR3 length is 14 residues. The trim removed 7 bases at V and 6 bases at J, leaving 3 bases unmatched. The CDR3 is CSARTSGRAGELFF. The CDR3 DNA sequence: TGCAGCGCCCGGACTAGCGGGAGGGCCGGGGAGCTGTTTTTT.

The V call is TRBV20-1, the J call TRBJ2-5, with D uncertain. CDR1 is DFQATT and CDR2 is SNEGSKA in the germline V gene (reference sequence). There are 13 residues in the CDR3. V lost 3 bases and J lost 2, with 10 bases in between. The CDR3 loop is CSASKSAQETQYF. CDR3 nucleotide sequence: TGCAGTGCTAGTAAGTCAGCTCAAGAGACCCAGTACTTC.

This clonotype turned up a few times. The chain combines TRBV7-2 with TRBJ2-1; D may match TRBD1 or TRBD2 (6 bases each). V gave up 6 bases and J gave up 8 bases, with 11 bases separating them. CDR3 length: 12 residues. The V gene's germline CDR1 is SGHTA and CDR2 FQGNSA. CDR3 DNA: TGTGCCAGCAGACGAAGGGGGGATGAGCAGTTCTTC. This gives the protein CASRRRGDEQFF. Drawing the rest from reference TRBV7-2 and TRBJ2-1, the complete variable domain is GAGVSQSPSNKVTEKGKDVELRCDPISGHTALYWYRQSLGQGLEFLIYFQGNSAPDKSGLPSDRFSAERTGGSVSTLTIQRTQQEDSAVYLCASRRRGDEQFFGPGTRLTVL.

This clonotype appeared a few times. This sequence joins TRBV20-1 and TRBJ2-1; 9 nucleotides line up with TRBD2. The V and J ends lost 1 base and 1 base, in that order; junction bases with no gene match: 5. This CDR3 has 16 residues. CDR1 is DFQATT, CDR2 SNEGSKA, per germline (reference sequence). CDR3: CSARGSAGGSYNEQFF. For the CDR3, the DNA is TGCAGTGCTAGAGGATCGGCGGGGGGGTCCTACAATGAGCAGTTCTTC.

This clonotype was detected a few times. This chain links TRBV9 with TRBJ2-7, with D unresolved. The germline V and J ends were trimmed by 1 base and 0 bases, with 14 bases remaining between them. Germline V lookup: CDR1 SGDLS, CDR2 YYNGEE. The CDR3 totals 16 residues. CDR3 sequence (DNA): TGTGCCAGCAGCGTAATATATTCGCGTAGCTCCTACGAGCAGTACTTC. Its translation: CASSVIYSRSSYEQYF.

This clonotype has just a few counts. The chain links TRBV29-1 to TRBJ1-1; TRBD1 is a possible D gene (5 bases). V gave up 8 bases and J gave up 3 bases, with 10 bases separating them. The CDR3 contains 11 residues. Germline assignment: CDR1 SQVTM and CDR2 ANQGSEA. CDR3 in DNA: TGCAGCTCTTGGGGGTACACTGAAGCTTTCTTT. Amino acids: CSSWGYTEAFF.

The chain carries TRBV27 and TRBJ1-2; 10 nucleotides align to TRBD1. The germline V gene encodes CDR1 MNHEY and CDR2 SMNVEV (reference sequence). This CDR3 has 15 amino acids. V was clipped by 6 bases and J by 7 bases; unmatched bases: 11. In nucleotides, the CDR3 is TGTGCCAGCAGCCCTTTTGGACAGGGGGTGCCTGGCTACACCTTC. It yields the protein CASSPFGQGVPGYTF.

This clonotype was detected ten times or more. As DNA, the CDR3 is TGTGCCAGCAGTTGGGGACAGGGCGATGGCTACACCTTC. Protein: CASSWGQGDGYTF. The J gene is TRBJ1-2, the V gene TRBV12-3 or TRBV12-4; 9 bases agree with TRBD1. V shed 4 bases and J 6 bases; nucleotides not matched to a gene: 3. The CDR3 is 13 amino acids.

The chain joins TRBV5-1 to TRBJ1-2; 7 nucleotides align to TRBD1. CDR1 is SGHRS and CDR2 is YFSETQ in the germline V gene. V was pared by 0 bases and J by 8 bases, with 1 base of the junction left unmatched. This CDR3 comprises 12 residues. The CDR3 DNA reads as TGCGCCAGCAGCTTGGAGGGGGCCGGCTACACCTTC. It is translated as CASSLEGAGYTF.

The gene calls are TRBV30 and TRBJ2-2, with 10 nucleotides matching TRBD2. CDR1 and CDR2 from the germline V gene are GTSNPN and SVGIG (reference sequence). The CDR3 consists of 17 residues. Trimming took 3 bases from V and 1 from J; bases not matched to a gene: 8. The CDR3 loop reads CAWSRGIAGGNTGELFF. CDR3 DNA: TGTGCCTGGAGCCGAGGAATAGCGGGAGGGAACACCGGGGAGCTGTTTTTT.

Note on this clonotype: One junction end does not reproduce the germline sequence, and a read error may be involved. V usage is TRBV12-3 or TRBV12-4 and J usage is TRBJ2-2; D ambiguous. The CDR3 is 15 amino acids. DNA for the CDR3: TGTACCAGCAGTTTCGGCCCGACCAACACCGGGGAGCTGTTTTTT. Its protein is CTSSFGPTNTGELFF.

The chain carries TRBV3-1 and TRBJ2-7; a possible D gene is TRBD2 (6 bases). V lost 2 bases to trimming and J lost 12 bases, with 23 bases between them. Germline-derived CDR1 and CDR2 are LGHDT and YNNKEL (reference sequence). The CDR3 extends over 15 amino acids. CDR3 bases: TGTGCCAGCAGCCAACGCTCACACAAGGCGGGGATGGTGTACTTC. It yields the protein CASSQRSHKAGMVYF.

In this sample, this clonotype turned up a few times. The gene calls are TRBV12-3 or TRBV12-4 and TRBJ2-7; perhaps TRBD2 as D (6 bases). Between the trimmed V and J ends, which lost 2 bases and 5 bases, there was a span of 16 bases. The CDR3 sequence is 15 residues long. The CDR3 loop reads CASSLYGGLADEQYF. CDR3 sequence (DNA): TGTGCCAGCAGTTTATATGGGGGATTAGCGGACGAGCAGTACTTC.

This clonotype was seen only a few times. The V and J genes are TRBV6-5 and TRBJ2-1, with D perhaps given as TRBD1 or TRBD2 (5 bases each). This CDR3 spans 16 amino acids. Germline lookup yields CDR1 MNHEY and CDR2 SVGAGI. Trimming cost V 0 bases and J 13 bases, with 22 bases left between them. The CDR3 bases are TGTGCCAGCAGTTACTCGATCACCGCGGGTGGACAAGAACAGTTCTTC. Encoded protein: CASSYSITAGGQEQFF.

The chain links TRBV6-5 to TRBJ2-7; perhaps TRBD1 as D (6 bases). CDR1 and CDR2 (germline): MNHEY, SVGAGI. V lost 6 bases and J 7 bases, leaving 13 bases between the germline ends. There are 12 residues in the CDR3. The CDR3 sequence: CASSRRRGEQYF. CDR3 sequence (DNA): TGTGCCAGCAGCCGCCGAAGGGGGGAGCAGTACTTC.

The chain couples TRBV24-1 to TRBJ2-3; 10 bases align to TRBD2. The CDR3 is 15 residues long. Trimming took 3 bases from V and 4 from J; bases not matched to a gene: 3. Germline CDR1 reads KGHDR; CDR2 reads SFDVKD. As DNA, the CDR3 is TGTGCCACCAGTGATAGCGGGGGGGTCCCAGATACGCAGTATTTT. Amino acid sequence: CATSDSGGVPDTQYF.

This clonotype was observed a few times. The chain links TRBV6-1 to TRBJ1-5; 7 nucleotides agree with TRBD1. Germline lookup yields CDR1 MNHNS and CDR2 SASEGT. V dropped 6 bases and J dropped 7; count of bases not matched to a gene: 9. The length of the CDR3 is 14 residues. CDR3 coding DNA: TGTGCCAGCAGCCCCACAGGGGCGCGGCAGCCCCAGCATTTT. It encodes CASSPTGARQPQHF.

J is TRBJ2-7 and V is TRBV20-1; no reliable D call. There are 15 residues in the CDR3. CDR1 DFQATT and CDR2 SNEGSKA come from the germline V gene (reference sequence). Trimming removed 4 bases from V and 2 bases from J, with 18 bases in between. The CDR3 sequence: CSAIQRTGLAYEQYF. In nucleotides, the CDR3 is TGCAGTGCTATCCAGAGGACCGGGCTCGCCTACGAGCAGTACTTC.

CDR3 amino acids: CASSSGQEGSGKTEAFF. DNA of the CDR3: TGTGCCAGCAGCTCTGGACAGGAAGGGTCGGGAAAGACTGAAGCTTTCTTT. The chain combines TRBV7-9 with TRBJ1-1, with TRBD1 identical over 7 bases. CDR1 and CDR2 from the germline V gene are SEHNR and FQNEAQ (reference sequence). CDR3 size: 17 residues. V lost 4 bases and J lost 5; bases outside the gene matches: 16.

The chain has TRBV7-9 and TRBJ1-1; no reliable D call. Trimming stripped 4 bases from V and 4 bases from J, with 13 bases between. Germline values: CDR1 SEHNR, CDR2 FQNEAQ (reference sequence). The CDR3 totals 14 residues. The CDR3: CASSSPAGSTEAFF. Written as DNA, the CDR3 is TGTGCCAGCAGCTCCCCCGCGGGGAGCACTGAAGCTTTCTTT.

CDR3 protein: CSATGTGANYGYTF. DNA for the CDR3: TGCAGTGCGACCGGGACAGGGGCTAACTATGGCTACACCTTC. The chain carries TRBV20-1 and TRBJ1-2; TRBD1 matches at 10 bases. The CDR3 runs 14 residues. The trim removed 6 bases at V and 0 bases at J, leaving 4 bases unmatched. CDR1 and CDR2 (germline): DFQATT, SNEGSKA (reference sequence).

This sequence joins TRBV6-2 or TRBV6-3 and TRBJ2-6; 9 positions agree with TRBD2. CDR3 length: 19 amino acids. V lost 2 bases and J lost 1; bases outside the gene matches: 9. CDR1 and CDR2 (germline): MNHEY, SVGEGT. CDR3 residues: CASSYNRGRELSGANVLTF. CDR3 nucleotides: TGTGCCAGCAGTTACAATCGCGGGAGGGAACTGTCTGGGGCCAACGTCCTGACTTTC.

V is TRBV2 and J is TRBJ2-4; unclear D gene. V lost 6 bases and J lost 6, with 12 bases in between. CDR1 and CDR2 from the germline V gene are SNHLY and FYNNEI. The CDR3 is 13 amino acids. This chain's CDR3 is CASRVEFGNIQYF. In DNA, the CDR3 is TGTGCCAGCAGGGTAGAATTTGGAAACATTCAGTACTTC.

The genes are TRBV9 and TRBJ2-1; TRBD1 agrees at 9 bases. The CDR3 totals 15 residues. J gave up 4 bases and V 0 bases, and 2 bases lay outside the gene matches. The germline V gene encodes CDR1 SGDLS and CDR2 YYNGEE. The CDR3 region is CASSVGDREYNEQFF. As DNA, the CDR3 is TGTGCCAGCAGCGTAGGGGACAGGGAGTACAATGAGCAGTTCTTC. The full variable domain, rest sourced from reference TRBV9 and TRBJ2-1, is DSGVTQTPKHLITATGQRVTLRCSPRSGDLSVYWYQQSLDQGLQFLIQYYNGEERAKGNILERFSAQQFPDLHSELNLSSLELGDSALYFCASSVGDREYNEQFFGPGTRLTVL.

This clonotype appeared a few times. J is TRBJ2-7 and V is TRBV20-1, with 13 bases identical to TRBD2. The J segment lost 3 bases and the V segment lost 5 bases, leaving 4 bases of the junction unmatched. Germline CDR1 and CDR2: DFQATT and SNEGSKA (reference sequence). The CDR3 has 14 residues. CDR3 sequence (DNA): TGCAGTGCTTACACTAGCGGGGGGGTCTACGAGCAGTACTTC. Protein product: CSAYTSGGVYEQYF.

V is TRBV20-1 and J is TRBJ1-2; D gene unclear. CDR1 and CDR2 from the germline V gene are DFQATT and SNEGSKA (reference sequence). The CDR3 sequence is 11 residues long. V was shortened by 1 base and J by 7 bases, with 7 bases between the two germline ends. The CDR3 protein is CSARVGGGYTF. CDR3 nucleotides: TGCAGTGCTAGAGTTGGCGGTGGCTACACCTTC.